The rows below give T cell receptor beta chains drawn from one sample of a study of blood T cell repertoires in COVID-19. Some clones are missing from TCRdb's copy, which holds only in-frame ones; the method was immunoSEQ multiplex PCR. The table shows some 180,000 clones, with about four fifths occurring only once. What was sequenced was peripheral blood. Every receptor here comes from an elderly woman with COVID-19, enrolled during active disease. Both conserved end residues are part of each CDR3. The D gene is left open where the match is weak. Expanded clones are given a class, and other clones once, few, many or no size at all.

>.|once|TRBV5-4|TRBJ2-1
CASSRGSWSSYNEQFF
TGTGCCAGCAGCCGGGGTAGCTGGAGCTCCTACAATGAGCAGTTCTTC
>.|.|TRBV5-6|TRBJ1-1
CASSFMSTEAFF
TGTGCCAGCAGCTTCATGAGCACTGAAGCTTTCTTT
>TRBD1|.|TRBV6-5|TRBJ1-1
CASSYLDTDRGPEAFF
TGTGCCAGCAGTTACCTTGATACTGACAGGGGTCCTGAAGCTTTCTTT
>TRBD2|.|TRBV3-1/TRBV3-2|TRBJ2-2
CASSRREGTLGELFF
TGTGCCAGCAGCCGCCGGGAGGGAACCCTCGGGGAGCTGTTTTTT
>.|.|TRBV18|TRBJ2-5
CASSPFPGGQETQYF
TGTGCCAGCTCACCATTTCCCGGGGGCCAAGAGACCCAGTACTTC
>TRBD1|.|TRBV28|TRBJ1-5
CASSSGQSNQPQHF
TGTGCCAGCAGTTCGGGACAGAGCAATCAGCCCCAGCATTTT
>.|many|TRBV28|TRBJ2-7
CASSWIAGSYEQYF
TGTGCCAGCAGTTGGATTGCGGGGAGCTACGAGCAGTACTTC
>TRBD1|.|TRBV5-4|TRBJ2-1
CASSLSGTVYNEQFF
TGTGCCAGCAGCTTATCGGGGACAGTCTACAATGAGCAGTTCTTC
>TRBD2|.|TRBV7-8|TRBJ2-5
CASSAASGRRETQYF
TGTGCCAGCAGCGCTGCTAGCGGGAGAAGGGAGACCCAGTACTTC
>TRBD1|.|TRBV18|TRBJ1-4
CASSPRDRAHGLFF
TGTGCCAGCTCACCCCGGGACAGGGCCCATGGGCTGTTTTTT
>TRBD1|.|TRBV7-9|TRBJ1-2
CASSLQGALGYTF
TGTGCCAGCAGCTTGCAGGGGGCATTAGGCTACACCTTC
>.|.|TRBV7-9|TRBJ2-3
CASSNTDTQYF
TGTGCCAGCAGTAACACAGATACGCAGTATTTT
>TRBD1|few|TRBV18|TRBJ1-3
CASSPPGQINTIYF
TGTGCCAGCTCACCCCCGGGACAGATAAACACCATATATTTT
>.|once|TRBV24-1|TRBJ1-2
CATSDFRAGDGYTF
TGTGCCACCAGTGATTTTAGGGCAGGGGATGGCTACACCTTC
>.|many|TRBV7-9|TRBJ2-7
CASSPIDNYEQYF
TGTGCCAGCAGCCCTATCGACAACTACGAGCAGTACTTC
>TRBD1|.|TRBV27|TRBJ1-6
CASSPGETGGWSPLHF
TGTGCCAGCAGCCCCGGAGAAACAGGGGGTTGGTCACCCCTCCACTTT
>TRBD1|.|TRBV19|TRBJ1-1
CASSLRDRQAFF
TGTGCCAGTAGTTTGAGGGACAGACAAGCTTTCTTT
>TRBD1|.|TRBV28|TRBJ1-2
CASIQQGAGYGYTF
TGTGCCAGCATCCAACAGGGGGCAGGGTATGGCTACACCTTC
>.|.|TRBV7-2|TRBJ1-5
CASSLVGVSGQPQHF
TGTGCCAGCAGCTTAGTAGGGGTTTCCGGACAGCCCCAGCATTTT
>TRBD1|.|TRBV19|TRBJ2-1
CASSLDRGSYNEQFF
TGTGCCAGTAGTTTGGACAGGGGCTCCTACAATGAGCAGTTCTTC
>TRBD2|.|TRBV27|TRBJ2-1
CASSLTSGRAYNEQFF
TGTGCCAGCAGTTTAACTAGCGGGAGGGCTTACAATGAGCAGTTCTTC
>.|.|TRBV5-4|TRBJ1-1
CASRPGLNTEAFF
TGTGCCAGCAGACCAGGGTTGAACACTGAAGCTTTCTTT
>.|.|TRBV11-2|TRBJ1-2
CASSLDGTLYGYTF
TGTGCCAGCAGCTTAGATGGGACACTCTATGGCTACACCTTC
>.|.|TRBV2|TRBJ1-3
CASRDNPVHTIYF
TGTGCCAGCAGAGACAACCCTGTTCACACCATATATTTT
>.|.|TRBV30|TRBJ1-1
CAWSLLNGVDTEAFF
TGTGCCTGGAGTCTTCTGAACGGAGTGGACACTGAAGCTTTCTTT
>.|once|TRBV9|TRBJ2-1
CASSVSPRSLNEQFF
TGTGCCAGCAGCGTATCCCCCAGGTCTCTCAATGAGCAGTTCTTC
>.|.|TRBV6-5|TRBJ2-3
CASSQKGGPGDTQYF
TGTGCCAGCAGTCAGAAGGGGGGGCCGGGAGATACGCAGTATTTT
>TRBD2|few|TRBV6-4|TRBJ2-1
CASSPSGSMNEQFF
TGTGCCAGCAGCCCTAGCGGGAGCATGAATGAGCAGTTCTTC
>TRBD1|.|TRBV5-5|TRBJ2-7
CASSLGDRINYEQYF
TGTGCCAGCAGCTTGGGGGACAGAATCAACTACGAGCAGTACTTC
>.|.|TRBV9|TRBJ2-2
CASSVLGVVNTGELFF
TGTGCCAGCAGCGTATTAGGGGTCGTGAACACCGGGGAGCTGTTTTTT
>.|few|TRBV19|TRBJ1-1
CASSIFGGTEAFF
TGTGCCAGTAGTATCTTCGGAGGCACTGAAGCTTTCTTT
>.|.|TRBV28|TRBJ1-2
CASSPETGVNYGYTF
TGTGCCAGCAGTCCCGAGACAGGAGTGAACTATGGCTACACCTTC
>.|.|TRBV6-2/TRBV6-3|TRBJ2-5
CASSYGRSETQYF
TGTGCCAGCAGTTACGGGCGCAGTGAGACCCAGTACTTC
>.|.|TRBV10-3|TRBJ2-2
CAIRTEPNTGELFF
TGTGCTATACGGACAGAGCCGAACACCGGGGAGCTGTTTTTT
>.|.|TRBV20-1|TRBJ2-4
CSASFPLGGLNIQYF
TGCAGTGCTAGTTTCCCCCTCGGTGGACTAAACATTCAGTACTTC
>.|.|TRBV18|TRBJ1-2
CASSPVGEGSYTF
TGTGCCAGCTCACCAGTCGGAGAGGGTAGCTACACCTTC
>.|.|TRBV5-1|TRBJ1-1
CASSWGLDRNTEAFF
TGCGCCAGCAGCTGGGGTCTGGACAGGAACACTGAAGCTTTCTTT
>TRBD2|.|TRBV3-1/TRBV3-2|TRBJ2-1
CASSQVAGESYNEQFF
TGTGCCAGCAGCCAAGTAGCGGGAGAGTCCTACAATGAGCAGTTCTTC
>.|.|TRBV6-6|TRBJ1-3
CASSRLAHVRHSGNTIYF
TGTGCCAGCAGCCGACTTGCGCACGTTAGACACTCTGGAAACACCATATATTTT
>TRBD1|.|TRBV6-5|TRBJ2-7
CASRDRNSYEQYF
TGTGCCAGTCGGGACAGGAACTCCTACGAGCAGTACTTC
>TRBD1|.|TRBV4-1|TRBJ1-5
CASSQDHARGLIGQPQHF
TGCGCCAGCAGCCAAGATCATGCCAGGGGGCTGATCGGTCAGCCCCAGCATTTT